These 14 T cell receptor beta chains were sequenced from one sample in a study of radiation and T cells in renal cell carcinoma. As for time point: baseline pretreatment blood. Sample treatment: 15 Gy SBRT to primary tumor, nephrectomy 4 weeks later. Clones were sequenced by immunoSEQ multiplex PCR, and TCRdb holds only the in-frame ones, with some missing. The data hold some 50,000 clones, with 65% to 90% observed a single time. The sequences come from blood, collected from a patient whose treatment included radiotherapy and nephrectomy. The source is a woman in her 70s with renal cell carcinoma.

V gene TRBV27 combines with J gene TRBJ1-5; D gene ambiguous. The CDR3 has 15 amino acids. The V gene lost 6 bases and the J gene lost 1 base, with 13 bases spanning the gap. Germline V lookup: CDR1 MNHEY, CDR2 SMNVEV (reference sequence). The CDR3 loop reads CASRPGIVSNQPQHF. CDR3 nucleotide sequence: TGTGCCAGCAGACCCGGTATAGTCAGCAATCAGCCCCAGCATTTT.

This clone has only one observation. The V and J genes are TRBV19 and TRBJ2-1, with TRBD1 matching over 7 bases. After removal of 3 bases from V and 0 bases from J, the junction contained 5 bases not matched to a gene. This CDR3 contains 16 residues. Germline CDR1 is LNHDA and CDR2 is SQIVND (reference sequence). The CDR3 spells CASSINRGNSYNEQFF. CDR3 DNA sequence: TGTGCCAGTAGTATCAACAGGGGAAACTCCTACAATGAGCAGTTCTTC.

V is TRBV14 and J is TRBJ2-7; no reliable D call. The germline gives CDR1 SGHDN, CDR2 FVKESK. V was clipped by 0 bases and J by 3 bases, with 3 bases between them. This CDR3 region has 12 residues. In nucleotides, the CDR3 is TGTGCCAGCAGCCAAGACGGCTACGAGCAGTACTTC. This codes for CASSQDGYEQYF.

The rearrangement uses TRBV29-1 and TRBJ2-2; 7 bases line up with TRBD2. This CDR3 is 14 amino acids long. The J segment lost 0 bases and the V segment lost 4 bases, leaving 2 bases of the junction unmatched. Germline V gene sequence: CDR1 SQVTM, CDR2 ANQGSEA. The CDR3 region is CSVASGANTGELFF. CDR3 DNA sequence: TGCAGCGTTGCTAGCGGCGCGAACACCGGGGAGCTGTTTTTT.

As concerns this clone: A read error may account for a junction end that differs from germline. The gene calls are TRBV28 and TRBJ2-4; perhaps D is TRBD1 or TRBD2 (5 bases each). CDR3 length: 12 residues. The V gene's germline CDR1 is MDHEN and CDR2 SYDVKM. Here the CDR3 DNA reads TGTGCCAGCAGTTTTGGGATGGGGGTCTCGGACTTC. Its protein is CASSFGMGVSDF.

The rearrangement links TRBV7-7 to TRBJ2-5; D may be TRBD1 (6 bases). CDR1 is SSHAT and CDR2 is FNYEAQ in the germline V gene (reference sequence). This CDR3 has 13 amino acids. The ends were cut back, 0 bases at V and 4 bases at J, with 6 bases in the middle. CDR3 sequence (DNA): TGTGCCAGCAGCTTAGCGGGGGCAGAGACCCAGTACTTC. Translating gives CASSLAGAETQYF.

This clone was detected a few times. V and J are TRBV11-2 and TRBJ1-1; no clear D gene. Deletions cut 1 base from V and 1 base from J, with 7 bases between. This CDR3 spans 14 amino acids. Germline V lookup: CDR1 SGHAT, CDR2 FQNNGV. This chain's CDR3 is CASSLASWNTEAFF. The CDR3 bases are TGTGCCAGCAGCTTAGCGTCCTGGAACACTGAAGCTTTCTTT.

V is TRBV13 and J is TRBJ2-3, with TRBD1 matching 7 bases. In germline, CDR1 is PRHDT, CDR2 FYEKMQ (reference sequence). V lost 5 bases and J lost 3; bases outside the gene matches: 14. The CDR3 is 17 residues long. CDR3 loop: CASSRVGGLGFTDTQYF. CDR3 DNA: TGTGCCAGCAGCCGTGTAGGGGGCCTGGGTTTTACAGATACGCAGTATTTT.

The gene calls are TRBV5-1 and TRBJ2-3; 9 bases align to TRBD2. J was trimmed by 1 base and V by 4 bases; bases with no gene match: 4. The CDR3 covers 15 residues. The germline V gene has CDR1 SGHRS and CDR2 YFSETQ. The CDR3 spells CASSGIAGGTDTQYF. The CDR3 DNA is TGCGCCAGCAGCGGTATAGCGGGAGGCACAGATACGCAGTATTTT.

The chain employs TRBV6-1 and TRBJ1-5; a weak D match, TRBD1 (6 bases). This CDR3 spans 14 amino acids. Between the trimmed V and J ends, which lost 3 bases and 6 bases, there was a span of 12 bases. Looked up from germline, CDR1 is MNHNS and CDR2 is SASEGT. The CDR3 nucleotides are TGTGCCAGCAGTGAGCTTGGGGGGGCTCAGCCCCAGCATTTT. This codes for CASSELGGAQPQHF.

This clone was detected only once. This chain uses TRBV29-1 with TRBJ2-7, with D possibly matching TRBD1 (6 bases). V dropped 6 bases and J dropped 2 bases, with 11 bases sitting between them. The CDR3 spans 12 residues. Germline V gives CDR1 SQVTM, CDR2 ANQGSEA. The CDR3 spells CSVGEGAYEQYF. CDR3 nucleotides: TGCAGCGTAGGTGAGGGGGCCTACGAGCAGTACTTC.

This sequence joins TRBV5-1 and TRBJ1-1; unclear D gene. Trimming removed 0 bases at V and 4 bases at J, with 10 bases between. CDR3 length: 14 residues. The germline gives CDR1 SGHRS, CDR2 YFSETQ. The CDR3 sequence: CASSLEGLGTEAFF. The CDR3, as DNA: TGCGCCAGCAGCTTGGAAGGCCTGGGCACTGAAGCTTTCTTT.

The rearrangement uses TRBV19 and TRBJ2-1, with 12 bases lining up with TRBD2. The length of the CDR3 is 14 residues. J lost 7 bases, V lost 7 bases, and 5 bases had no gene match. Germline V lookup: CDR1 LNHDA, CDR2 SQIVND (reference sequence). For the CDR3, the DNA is TGTGCCAGTACAACTAGCGGGAGGAGGAATGAGCAGTTCTTC. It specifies CASTTSGRRNEQFF.

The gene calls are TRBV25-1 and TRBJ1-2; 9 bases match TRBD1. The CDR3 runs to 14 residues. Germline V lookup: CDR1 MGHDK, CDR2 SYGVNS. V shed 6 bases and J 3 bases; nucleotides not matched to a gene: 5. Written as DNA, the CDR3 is TGTGCCAGCAGACAACAGGGGGCCTACTATGGCTACACCTTC. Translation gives CASRQQGAYYGYTF.